One and the same sample provided the 25 T cell receptor beta chains below, sequenced in a study of blood T cell repertoires in COVID-19. Sequencing was performed with immunoSEQ multiplex PCR; in TCRdb, only in-frame clones are kept and a portion is missing. The data hold roughly 320,000 clones, with 86% observed a single time. Material for sequencing was PBMCs or T cells enriched from blood (not recorded which). These receptor sequences come from a man younger than 45 who had recovered from COVID-19.

CDR3 coding DNA: TGTGCCTGGAGTGTAATGGGGGCGCCGTCCTATGGCTACACCTTC. Amino acid sequence: CAWSVMGAPSYGYTF. The chain is built from TRBV30 and TRBJ1-2; perhaps TRBD1 as D (6 bases). The CDR3 runs to 15 residues. V lost 0 bases to trimming and J lost 4 bases, with 15 bases between them. Germline CDR1 is GTSNPN and CDR2 is SVGIG (reference sequence).

The gene calls are TRBV19 and TRBJ2-2; D uncertain. Trimming cost V 9 bases and J 7 bases, with 9 bases left between them. Germline V CDR1 and CDR2: LNHDA, SQIVND (reference sequence). CDR3 length: 11 amino acids. CDR3: CASTRHGELFF. The DNA for the CDR3 is TGTGCCAGCACCCGACACGGGGAGCTGTTTTTT.

This clone occurred once. The V call is TRBV12-3 or TRBV12-4, the J call TRBJ2-2; a possible D gene is TRBD2 (5 bases). Deletions cut 2 bases from V and 7 bases from J, with 8 bases between. CDR3 length equals 13 residues. CDR3 in DNA: TGTGCCAGCAGTTTAAGAGGGATCGGGGAGCTGTTTTTT. Translation: CASSLRGIGELFF.

The chain carries TRBV5-8 and TRBJ1-1; D is possibly TRBD1 (6 bases). This CDR3 has 14 residues. The ends were cut back, 4 bases at V and 1 base at J, with 11 bases in the middle. Looked up from germline, CDR1 is SGHTS and CDR2 is YDEGEE. CDR3 sequence: CASSLRGGNTEAFF. In DNA, the CDR3 is TGTGCCAGCAGCCTCAGGGGCGGGAACACTGAAGCTTTCTTT. Full variable domain (missing parts from reference TRBV5-8 and TRBJ1-1): EAGVTQSPTHLIKTRGQQATLRCSPISGHTSVYWYQQALGLGLQFLLWYDEGEERNRGNFPPRFSGRQFPNYSSELNVNALELEDSALYLCASSLRGGNTEAFFGQGTRLTVV.

The genes are TRBV2 and TRBJ1-6; 7 positions match TRBD1. J gave up 5 bases and V 6 bases, and 4 bases lay outside the gene matches. Looked up from germline, CDR1 is SNHLY and CDR2 is FYNNEI. There are 14 residues in the CDR3. CDR3 DNA sequence: TGTGCCAGCAGGGGTCAGGGGGATAATTCACCCCTCCACTTT. It translates to CASRGQGDNSPLHF.

The J gene is TRBJ1-3, the V gene TRBV11-2; 7 bases are shared with TRBD1. The CDR3 is made up of 13 amino acids. J was trimmed by 8 bases and V by 3 bases; bases with no gene match: 4. In germline, CDR1 is SGHAT, CDR2 FQNNGV. CDR3 in amino acids: CASSFTGEDTIYF. The CDR3 bases are TGTGCCAGCAGCTTTACAGGGGAGGACACCATATATTTT. Looking up the rest from reference TRBV11-2 and TRBJ1-3 gives the full variable domain: EAGVAQSPRYKIIEKRQSVAFWCNPISGHATLYWYQQILGQGPKLLIQFQNNGVVDDSQLPKDRFSAERLKGVDSTLKIQPAKLEDSAVYLCASSFTGEDTIYFGEGSWLTVV.

The chain combines TRBV7-9 with TRBJ1-2; D is perhaps TRBD1 (5 bases). CDR1 and CDR2 (germline): SEHNR, FQNEAQ (reference sequence). Trimming took 4 bases from V and 4 from J, leaving 13 bases between them. The CDR3 totals 14 residues. CDR3 in amino acids: CASSSSTVSYGYTF. CDR3 DNA: TGTGCCAGCAGCTCGTCGACAGTATCCTATGGCTACACCTTC. Drawing the rest from reference TRBV7-9 and TRBJ1-2, the complete variable domain is DTGVSQNPRHKITKRGQNVTFRCDPISEHNRLYWYRQTLGQGPEFLTYFQNEAQLEKSRLLSDRFSAERPKGSFSTLEIQRTEQGDSAMYLCASSSSTVSYGYTFGSGTRLTVV.

The chain is built from TRBV2 and TRBJ2-1; 11 bases match TRBD2. The CDR3 is 15 residues long. Germline-derived CDR1 and CDR2 are SNHLY and FYNNEI. V shed 4 bases and J 3 bases; nucleotides not matched to a gene: 2. The CDR3 DNA reads TGTGCCAGCAGTGTTAGCGGGAGGGTCTACAATGAGCAGTTCTTC. Encoded protein: CASSVSGRVYNEQFF.

The V gene is TRBV5-4, the J gene TRBJ2-3; 9 positions agree with TRBD1. This CDR3 has 16 amino acids. V lost 0 bases to trimming and J lost 1 base; unmatched junction nucleotides: 3. The V gene's germline CDR1 is SGHNT and CDR2 YYREEE (reference sequence). The CDR3 spells CASSLERQGGTDTQYF. In DNA, the CDR3 is TGTGCCAGCAGCTTGGAGCGACAGGGGGGCACAGATACGCAGTATTTT.

The rearrangement links TRBV20-1 to TRBJ2-1, with TRBD2 identical over 9 bases. Germline V gives CDR1 DFQATT, CDR2 SNEGSKA (reference sequence). The CDR3 runs 11 residues. CDR3 residues: CGAGGYNEQFF. The CDR3 bases are TGCGGAGCGGGAGGCTACAATGAGCAGTTCTTC.

The V and J genes are TRBV4-1 and TRBJ1-2; D uncertain. This CDR3 has 15 amino acids. Germline lookup yields CDR1 MGHRA and CDR2 YSYEKL. The ends were cut back, 0 bases at V and 0 bases at J, with 8 bases in the middle. This CDR3 reads CASSQDRMANYGYTF. CDR3 coding DNA: TGCGCCAGCAGCCAAGATAGAATGGCTAACTATGGCTACACCTTC.

V gene TRBV14 combines with J gene TRBJ2-6, with D possibly matching TRBD1 (6 bases). Trimming stripped 1 base from V and 0 bases from J, with 13 bases between. Germline assignment: CDR1 SGHDN and CDR2 FVKESK. This CDR3 has 18 amino acids. CDR3 sequence: CASSQVQGLYSGANVLTF. CDR3 DNA sequence: TGTGCCAGCAGCCAAGTCCAGGGGCTGTACTCTGGGGCCAACGTCCTGACTTTC.

J is TRBJ1-1 and V is TRBV6-5; tentative D call: TRBD1 (6 bases). Between the trimmed V and J ends, which lost 10 bases and 3 bases, there was a span of 18 bases. CDR1 and CDR2 from the germline V gene are MNHEY and SVGAGI. The CDR3 loop spans 14 amino acids. The CDR3 coding sequence is TGTGCCATCACCAACCAGCAGGGGTACACTGAAGCTTTCTTT. This sequence encodes CAITNQQGYTEAFF.

This clone was found a few times. V gene TRBV5-4 combines with J gene TRBJ2-7; 9 bases align to TRBD1. This CDR3 has 15 residues. Looked up from germline, CDR1 is SGHNT and CDR2 is YYREEE (reference sequence). V lost 4 bases, J lost 5 bases, and 10 bases stayed unmatched. The CDR3 region is CASSVGTGKRNEQYF. The CDR3 nucleotides are TGTGCCAGCAGCGTCGGGACAGGGAAGCGGAACGAGCAGTACTTC. Full variable domain (rest looked up from reference TRBV5-4 and TRBJ2-7): ETGVTQSPTHLIKTRGQQVTLRCSSQSGHNTVSWYQQALGQGPQFIFQYYREEENGRGNFPPRFSGLQFPNYSSELNVNALELDDSALYLCASSVGTGKRNEQYFGPGTRLTVT.

J is TRBJ2-7 and V is TRBV29-1; 7 bases match TRBD1. This CDR3 region has 12 residues. Germline CDR1 reads SQVTM; CDR2 reads ANQGSEA. The V gene end was trimmed by 6 bases and the J gene end by 1 base; junction bases not matched to a gene: 3. The CDR3 loop reads CSVPGQSYEQYF. The CDR3, as DNA: TGCAGCGTGCCGGGACAGTCCTACGAGCAGTACTTC.

The chain carries TRBV27 and TRBJ2-2, with a weak D call TRBD2 (5 bases). CDR3 size: 16 residues. Germline loops: CDR1 MNHEY, CDR2 SMNVEV (reference sequence). Trimming pared 5 bases from V and 0 bases from J, leaving 13 bases between. The CDR3, as DNA: TGTGCCAGCAGTCCAGGACTTGGACCGAACACCGGGGAGCTGTTTTTT. The encoded protein is CASSPGLGPNTGELFF.

J is TRBJ2-1 and V is TRBV6-1; a weak D match, TRBD2 (6 bases). CDR1 and CDR2 (germline): MNHNS, SASEGT. Trimming stripped 3 bases from V and 3 bases from J, with 12 bases between. The CDR3 loop spans 15 amino acids. CDR3 bases: TGTGCCAGCAGTGATAGCGGCCTTAACTACAATGAGCAGTTCTTC. Translating gives CASSDSGLNYNEQFF.

This chain uses TRBV6-1 with TRBJ1-1; D may be TRBD1 (5 bases). Germline CDR1 and CDR2: MNHNS and SASEGT. This CDR3 is built from 14 residues. V was trimmed by 2 bases and J by 4 bases, leaving 11 bases between them. This CDR3 reads CASSENQGGTEAFF. The CDR3 DNA sequence: TGTGCCAGCAGTGAAAACCAGGGAGGCACTGAAGCTTTCTTT.

The chain carries TRBV7-9 and TRBJ2-5; possible D gene TRBD2, 5 bases. CDR1 and CDR2 (germline): SEHNR, FQNEAQ (reference sequence). Trimming took off 5 bases at V and 5 bases at J, with 15 bases between the two ends. This CDR3 contains 14 residues. The CDR3 reads CASSDPSSWETQYF. CDR3 sequence (DNA): TGTGCCAGCAGCGACCCTAGCTCGTGGGAGACCCAGTACTTC.

This rearrangement joins TRBV3-1 (or the pseudogene TRBV3-2) to TRBJ2-5; 7 bases line up with TRBD2. The CDR3 extends over 15 amino acids. Per germline, CDR1 LGHDT and CDR2 YNNKEL (reference sequence). After removal of 0 bases from V and 5 bases from J, the junction contained 6 bases not matched to a gene. The CDR3 DNA sequence: TGTGCCAGCAGCCAAGACGCGGGAGCGCGGGAGACCCAGTACTTC. Protein product: CASSQDAGARETQYF.

CDR3 region: CASSPRLRAEGYTF. The CDR3 nucleotides read TGTGCCAGCAGCCCTCGGTTGCGGGCAGAGGGCTACACCTTC. The chain is built from TRBV11-2 and TRBJ1-2, with no clear D. V shed 5 bases and J shed 8 bases, with 18 bases lying between them. Germline values: CDR1 SGHAT, CDR2 FQNNGV. This CDR3 spans 14 amino acids.

The chain links TRBV19 to TRBJ1-5; 7 nucleotides agree with TRBD1. Trimming removed 3 bases from V and 4 bases from J; junction bases left unmatched: 9. Germline V gene sequence: CDR1 LNHDA, CDR2 SQIVND (reference sequence). The CDR3 length is 16 residues. The CDR3 loop is CASSMMGTVENQPQHF. The CDR3 DNA sequence: TGTGCCAGTAGTATGATGGGGACAGTGGAGAATCAGCCCCAGCATTTT.

This clone appeared a single time. This rearrangement joins TRBV15 to TRBJ1-5; no firm D call. CDR3 size: 13 residues. V was pared by 1 base and J by 3 bases, with 4 bases between. CDR1 LNHNV and CDR2 YYDKDF come from the germline V gene (reference sequence). The DNA for the CDR3 is TGTGCCACCAGCAGAGGCTACAATCAGCCCCAGCATTTT. Translating it yields CATSRGYNQPQHF.

The chain joins TRBV5-1 to TRBJ1-6; TRBD1 might be the D (5 bases). The CDR3 covers 14 residues. CDR1 SGHRS and CDR2 YFSETQ come from the germline V gene. With 4 bases removed from V and 13 bases from J, the gap between germline ends came to 18 bases. CDR3 protein: CASSVGTSGGPLHF. The CDR3 nucleotides read TGCGCCAGCAGCGTCGGGACGTCCGGAGGGCCCCTCCACTTT.

This clone was recorded only once. V and J are TRBV7-9 and TRBJ1-6; 9 bases match TRBD1. The CDR3 spans 18 residues. Germline V gene data show CDR1 as SEHNR and CDR2 as FQNEAQ (reference sequence). The trim removed 3 bases at V and 0 bases at J, leaving 6 bases unmatched. CDR3 protein: CASSLAQGASSYNSPLHF. In DNA, the CDR3 is TGTGCCAGCAGCTTGGCACAGGGGGCTAGCTCCTATAATTCACCCCTCCACTTT.